This TCR beta chain stems from a study of T cell changes during pregnancy in multiple sclerosis. The assay was immunoSEQ multiplex PCR, and TCRdb's table has in-frame clones only and misses some. The top ten hold approximately 1% of the sample, which has roughly 23,000 clones, 75% to 90% seen once. This clone was seen only once. There are 15 residues in the CDR3. Germline V gene sequence: CDR1 MDHEN, CDR2 SYDVKM. The ends lost 6 bases at V and 9 bases at J; junction bases unmatched: 14. This sequence originates from a female donor in good health, enrolled as a control in a pregnancy study. Sequences were derived from CD4+ T cells from peripheral blood mononuclear cells, sampled in the first trimester of pregnancy. The J gene is TRBJ2-1, the V gene TRBV28; 7 bases are a match to TRBD1. Here the CDR3 reads CASSPGDREQTEQFF. The CDR3 coding sequence is TGTGCCAGCAGCCCCGGCGACAGGGAACAGACTGAGCAGTTCTTC.